The 26 T cell receptor beta chains below come from one sample, sequenced in a study of cytomegalovirus exposure and HLA in healthy donors. With 60 Vbeta and 13 Jbeta primers, the PCR was carried out. The assay was immunoSEQ multiplex PCR, and TCRdb's table has in-frame clones only and misses some. The profile covers 110,000 or so clones, with approximately 81% appearing a single time and roughly 2.2% taken by the ten largest. Source material: PBMCs. Receptors originate from a woman under 40 in good health and CMV-seronegative.

This clone was picked up a small number of times. The CDR3 region is CASSMRQALGADTQYF. In DNA form, the CDR3 reads TGTGCCAGTAGTATGCGACAGGCCCTTGGGGCAGATACGCAGTATTTT. The J gene is TRBJ2-3, the V gene TRBV19; maybe TRBD1 (6 bases). The V end was cut by 3 bases, the J end by 4 bases, with 17 bases between. The CDR3 sequence is 16 residues long. The germline V gene has CDR1 LNHDA and CDR2 SQIVND (reference sequence). The full variable domain, its missing parts supplied by reference TRBV19 and TRBJ2-3, is DGGITQSPKYLFRKEGQNVTLSCEQNLNHDAMYWYRQDPGQGLRLIYYSQIVNDFQKGDIAEGYSVSREKKESFPLTVTSAQKNPTAFYLCASSMRQALGADTQYFGPGTRLTVL.

The rearrangement joins TRBV19 to TRBJ2-3, with 11 nucleotides matching TRBD2. CDR1 is LNHDA and CDR2 is SQIVND in the germline V gene (reference sequence). V gave up 6 bases and J gave up 2 bases; unmatched junction bases: 4. This CDR3 comprises 15 residues. Written as DNA, the CDR3 is TGTGCCAGTAGCACGGGACTAGCGGTCACAGATACGCAGTATTTT. It is translated as CASSTGLAVTDTQYF.

This clone was seen a few times. The chain joins TRBV2 to TRBJ2-7; 7 positions agree with TRBD2. The germline gives CDR1 SNHLY, CDR2 FYNNEI. J gave up 7 bases and V 4 bases, and 4 bases lay outside the gene matches. The CDR3 length is 12 residues. This CDR3 reads CASSVGGEEQYF. The DNA of the CDR3 is TGTGCCAGCAGTGTTGGGGGGGAGGAGCAGTACTTC.

This clone was picked up one time. This rearrangement joins TRBV10-3 to TRBJ1-4, with a possible D match to TRBD1 (6 bases). V lost 4 bases to trimming and J lost 6 bases, with 12 bases between them. In germline, CDR1 is ENHRY, CDR2 SYGVKD. This CDR3 region has 14 residues. The CDR3, as DNA: TGTGCCATCAGTGCTGGGACACGTTATGAAAAACTGTTTTTT. Residues: CAISAGTRYEKLFF.

In nucleotides, the CDR3 is TGTGCCAGCAGTGTCCTAGCGGGAGAACCCCCAGATACGCAGTATTTT. Translating it yields CASSVLAGEPPDTQYF. This chain joins TRBV27 and TRBJ2-3; 10 bases fit TRBD2. Trimming cost V 5 bases and J 4 bases; bases outside gene matches: 9. The CDR3 covers 16 residues. Looked up from germline, CDR1 is MNHEY and CDR2 is SMNVEV (reference sequence).

This sequence joins TRBV7-9 and TRBJ1-2; no firm D call. The CDR3 spans 15 residues. Trimming removed 4 bases at V and 4 bases at J, with 16 bases between. In germline, CDR1 is SEHNR, CDR2 FQNEAQ (reference sequence). CDR3: CASSSDPGKGYGYTF. The CDR3 bases are TGTGCCAGCAGCTCCGATCCCGGGAAGGGCTATGGCTACACCTTC.

V gene TRBV5-1 combines with J gene TRBJ1-4; D not resolved. The CDR3 contains 14 residues. Trimming left V 0 bases short and J 3 bases short, with 6 bases between. Germline CDR1 is SGHRS and CDR2 is YFSETQ. The CDR3 DNA is TGCGCCAGCAGCTTGGGTAGCTCTAATGAAAAACTGTTTTTT. This gives the protein CASSLGSSNEKLFF.

The rearrangement joins TRBV29-1 to TRBJ2-7; TRBD1 is a possible D gene (6 bases). Germline V gene data show CDR1 as SQVTM and CDR2 as ANQGSEA. The CDR3 extends over 12 amino acids. V was trimmed by 7 bases and J by 1 base, leaving 11 bases between them. Here the CDR3 reads CSAQGNSYEQYF. The CDR3 DNA sequence: TGCAGCGCGCAGGGGAATTCCTACGAGCAGTACTTC.

The chain uses TRBV7-9 and TRBJ1-6, with D perhaps TRBD1 (5 bases). Germline-derived CDR1 and CDR2 are SEHNR and FQNEAQ (reference sequence). Trimming removed 3 bases from V and 12 bases from J, with 21 bases in between. The CDR3 runs 16 residues. CDR3 protein: CASSFTHGLRQRPLHF. Here the CDR3 DNA reads TGTGCCAGCAGCTTCACCCACGGCCTTCGACAGAGACCCCTCCACTTT.

The chain is built from TRBV19 and TRBJ1-1; D remains unclear. Germline CDR1 reads LNHDA; CDR2 reads SQIVND (reference sequence). CDR3 length: 17 amino acids. The V end was cut by 7 bases, the J end by 1 base, with 22 bases between. The CDR3, as DNA: TGTGCCAGTACTTCATTCGAGGTTTGGGAGGGGAACACTGAAGCTTTCTTT. Encoded protein: CASTSFEVWEGNTEAFF.

The chain joins TRBV5-1 to TRBJ2-5; 8 nucleotides agree with TRBD2. This CDR3 region has 14 residues. V shed 5 bases and J 1 base; nucleotides not matched to a gene: 4. Germline V gene lookup returns CDR1 SGHRS and CDR2 YFSETQ. Here the CDR3 DNA reads TGCGCCAGCAGAGGAACTAGCGGCCAAGAGACCCAGTACTTC. Residues: CASRGTSGQETQYF.

This sequence joins TRBV19 and TRBJ1-2, with D unresolved. Germline V gene data show CDR1 as LNHDA and CDR2 as SQIVND (reference sequence). Trimming took off 7 bases at V and 2 bases at J, with 14 bases between the two ends. There are 14 residues in the CDR3. The CDR3 nucleotides are TGTGCCAGTACCAGGCCGTCAGAGAACTATGGCTACACCTTC. Encoded protein: CASTRPSENYGYTF.

This chain joins TRBV7-2 and TRBJ1-4, with 9 bases that match TRBD1. This CDR3 contains 13 residues. After removal of 0 bases from V and 12 bases from J, the junction contained 2 bases not matched to a gene. The germline V gene encodes CDR1 SGHTA and CDR2 FQGNSA. CDR3 sequence reads: CASSLARDRELFF. The CDR3 DNA reads as TGTGCCAGCAGCTTAGCCCGGGACAGGGAACTGTTTTTT.

This clone has a handful of counts. V usage is TRBV7-2 and J usage is TRBJ1-6; TRBD1 matches at 7 bases. Germline V gene sequence: CDR1 SGHTA, CDR2 FQGNSA. J was trimmed by 5 bases and V by 3 bases; bases with no gene match: 7. This CDR3 is built from 16 residues. DNA of the CDR3: TGTGCCAGCAGCTTTACAGGGGATCAGGATAATTCACCCCTCCACTTT. Translated, it gives CASSFTGDQDNSPLHF. The whole variable domain, remainder taken from reference TRBV7-2 and TRBJ1-6, is GAGVSQSPSNKVTEKGKDVELRCDPISGHTALYWYRQSLGQGLEFLIYFQGNSAPDKSGLPSDRFSAERTGGSVSTLTIQRTQQEDSAVYLCASSFTGDQDNSPLHFGNGTRLTVT.

This clone was detected only once. The genes are TRBV19 and TRBJ1-5; D gene unclear. Germline V gene lookup returns CDR1 LNHDA and CDR2 SQIVND (reference sequence). The CDR3 has 12 amino acids. V lost 6 bases and J 3 bases, leaving 6 bases between the germline ends. The CDR3 sequence: CASSGNNQPQHF. The DNA of the CDR3 is TGTGCCAGTAGCGGGAACAATCAGCCCCAGCATTTT.

The V gene is TRBV5-1, the J gene TRBJ1-1; no clear D. CDR3 length equals 14 residues. V lost 3 bases and J lost 1, with 10 bases in between. Germline CDR1 SGHRS, CDR2 YFSETQ. The DNA of the CDR3 is TGCGCCAGCAGCTCCGACTCGACGAACACTGAAGCTTTCTTT. This sequence encodes CASSSDSTNTEAFF.

This rearrangement joins TRBV6-6 to TRBJ2-7; 9 nucleotides align to TRBD2. Trimming took 0 bases from V and 6 from J; bases not matched to a gene: 6. Germline-derived CDR1 and CDR2 are MNHNY and SVGAGI (reference sequence). The CDR3 extends over 15 amino acids. CDR3 residues: CASSYSAGGGSEQYF. The CDR3 DNA follows: TGTGCCAGCAGTTACTCGGCGGGGGGGGGCTCCGAGCAGTACTTC.

This clone was observed a few times. The chain is built from TRBV6-1 and TRBJ2-7, with 10 bases that match TRBD2. The ends lost 10 bases at V and 5 bases at J; junction bases unmatched: 11. The CDR3 extends over 14 amino acids. Germline-derived CDR1 and CDR2 are MNHNS and SASEGT. The CDR3 DNA reads TGTGCCACTCACCAGCGGGAGGGGTACCACGAGCAGTACTTC. It yields the protein CATHQREGYHEQYF.

This clone was detected only a few times. The chain's CDR3 is CASSLLLGTEYEQYF. The CDR3 DNA reads TGTGCCAGCAGCTTATTGCTCGGGACAGAATACGAGCAGTACTTC. This rearrangement joins TRBV7-2 to TRBJ2-7; 7 nucleotides line up with TRBD1. V trimming: 2 bases; J trimming: 4 bases; junction bases outside the gene matches: 8. The germline gives CDR1 SGHTA, CDR2 FQGNSA. The CDR3 sequence is 15 residues long.

The rearrangement joins TRBV6-6 to TRBJ2-7; D perhaps matches TRBD2 (5 bases). Germline-derived CDR1 and CDR2 are MNHNY and SVGAGI (reference sequence). V dropped 6 bases and J dropped 4 bases, with 19 bases sitting between them. The CDR3 runs to 15 residues. The CDR3: CASRRYGDLRYEQYF. DNA of the CDR3: TGTGCCAGCAGACGGTACGGGGATTTGAGGTACGAGCAGTACTTC.

This clone was seen more than once but under ten times. This chain uses TRBV19 with TRBJ2-2, with D possibly TRBD2 on 6 matching bases. The CDR3 is 14 amino acids. Trimming took 8 bases from V and 5 from J, leaving 15 bases between them. Germline loops: CDR1 LNHDA, CDR2 SQIVND (reference sequence). The CDR3 loop is CASYPAGRTGELFF. The CDR3 region has the DNA TGTGCCAGTTACCCCGCGGGACGAACCGGGGAGCTGTTTTTT.

This chain connects TRBV5-4 to TRBJ2-1, with TRBD2 matching 11 bases. The germline V gene has CDR1 SGHNT and CDR2 YYREEE (reference sequence). The CDR3 is made up of 15 amino acids. Trimming removed 4 bases from V and 4 bases from J; junction bases left unmatched: 4. CDR3 sequence reads: CASSASGGTYNEQFF. The CDR3 region has the DNA TGTGCCAGCAGCGCTAGCGGGGGGACGTACAATGAGCAGTTCTTC.

In its sample, this clone was seen a few times. The chain couples TRBV10-3 to TRBJ2-3; 8 bases are shared with TRBD2. The CDR3 spans 17 residues. J lost 2 bases, V lost 1 base, and 8 bases had no gene match. Germline V lookup: CDR1 ENHRY, CDR2 SYGVKD. CDR3 sequence (DNA): TGTGCCATCAGTGAGTGGAGGCGGGAGGTCCCCACAGATACGCAGTATTTT. The encoded protein is CAISEWRREVPTDTQYF.

V and J are TRBV6-6 and TRBJ2-7, with 8 nucleotides matching TRBD1. Looked up from germline, CDR1 is MNHNY and CDR2 is SVGAGI (reference sequence). J was trimmed by 3 bases and V by 4 bases; bases with no gene match: 5. The CDR3 is 14 residues long. The CDR3 DNA is TGTGCCAGCAGTTTGGAACAGGGGGGCTACGAGCAGTACTTC. This translates into CASSLEQGGYEQYF.

The chain joins TRBV28 to TRBJ2-7; D may be TRBD2 (6 bases). The CDR3 covers 13 residues. Germline V CDR1 and CDR2: MDHEN, SYDVKM. V lost 7 bases and J lost 3, with 13 bases in between. The CDR3, as DNA: TGTGCCAGCATGGGTAGCGGCAACTACGAGCAGTACTTC. Amino acids: CASMGSGNYEQYF.

The gene calls are TRBV7-2 and TRBJ2-7; 7 positions agree with TRBD2. CDR1 SGHTA and CDR2 FQGNSA come from the germline V gene. The CDR3 is 14 amino acids. V shed 5 bases and J 2 bases; nucleotides not matched to a gene: 6. CDR3: CASSASGVTYEQYF. The CDR3 DNA is TGTGCCAGCAGCGCCAGCGGGGTTACCTACGAGCAGTACTTC.